Following are 28 T cell receptor beta chains from one sample sequenced in a study of cytomegalovirus exposure and HLA in healthy donors (dated by TCRdb to about 2017). Libraries were prepared through the immunoSEQ multiplex PCR assay. A mixture of 60 forward primers for TCR Vbeta segments and 13 reverse primers for TCR Jbeta segments was used in the multiplex PCR. As stored in TCRdb, this immuneACCESS dataset retains in-frame rearrangements with V and J assigned. A fraction of the clones does not appear; measured against another copy, unresolved V genes explain less than half of the discrepancy, and the remainder lacks a known reason. In this sample the table shows 140,000 or so clones, roughly 80% of which occur a single time. Approximately 4% of the sample goes to the ten largest clones. Sequenced: PBMCs. These receptors were obtained from a woman aged 40 to 50 in good health and CMV-seropositive.

This clone has a single count. This chain links TRBV7-9 with TRBJ2-1; 16 nucleotides align to TRBD2. There are 15 residues in the CDR3. Trimming at V came to 5 bases and at J to 10 bases, leaving 5 bases not matched to a gene. CDR1 is SEHNR and CDR2 is FQNEAQ in the germline V gene (reference sequence). The CDR3 DNA reads as TGTGCCAGCAGCCCCCCGGGACTAGCGGGGGGGGAGCAGTTCTTC. Residues: CASSPPGLAGGEQFF. Together with reference TRBV7-9 and TRBJ2-1, the CDR3 gives the full variable domain: DTGVSQNPRHKITKRGQNVTFRCDPISEHNRLYWYRQTLGQGPEFLTYFQNEAQLEKSRLLSDRFSAERPKGSFSTLEIQRTEQGDSAMYLCASSPPGLAGGEQFFGPGTRLTVL.

The chain carries TRBV28 and TRBJ1-5; D unclear. The CDR3 length is 15 residues. The ends were cut back, 6 bases at V and 3 bases at J, with 15 bases in the middle. In germline, CDR1 is MDHEN, CDR2 SYDVKM. Here the CDR3 DNA reads TGTGCCAGCAGCCGGAGACGGCAGATCAATCAGCCCCAGCATTTT. As protein: CASSRRRQINQPQHF.

The chain has TRBV7-8 and TRBJ2-5; D gene unclear. CDR1 and CDR2 from the germline V gene are SGHVS and FQNEAQ. V dropped 0 bases and J dropped 3 bases, with 5 bases sitting between them. The CDR3 has 13 amino acids. The CDR3 loop reads CASSLAAKETQYF. The CDR3 DNA sequence: TGTGCCAGCAGCTTAGCGGCAAAAGAGACCCAGTACTTC. The full variable domain, with the rest looked up from reference TRBV7-8 and TRBJ2-5, is GAGVSQSPRYKVAKRGQDVALRCDPISGHVSLFWYQQALGQGPEFLTYFQNEAQLDKSGLPSDRFFAERPEGSVSTLKIQRTQQEDSAVYLCASSLAAKETQYFGPGTRLLVL.

The genes are TRBV28 and TRBJ1-4; possible D gene TRBD1, 5 bases. V was pared by 6 bases and J by 8 bases, with 16 bases between. The CDR3 loop spans 14 amino acids. The germline V gene has CDR1 MDHEN and CDR2 SYDVKM. The CDR3 loop reads CASSFAGQGEKLFF. In DNA, the CDR3 is TGTGCCAGCAGCTTCGCGGGGCAAGGAGAAAAACTGTTTTTT.

CDR3 nucleotides: TGTGCCAGCACCGCAGGGCGAATTGACACTGAAGCTTTCTTT. This translates into CASTAGRIDTEAFF. The genes are TRBV28 and TRBJ1-1; maybe TRBD1 (5 bases). In germline, CDR1 is MDHEN, CDR2 SYDVKM. Deletions cut 7 bases from V and 3 bases from J, with 15 bases between. The CDR3 sequence is 14 residues long.

The rearrangement uses TRBV11-2 and TRBJ2-2; D remains unclear. The CDR3 contains 13 residues. Germline V gives CDR1 SGHAT, CDR2 FQNNGV. The V and J ends lost 3 bases and 4 bases respectively, with 6 bases between them. The CDR3 coding sequence is TGTGCCAGCAGCTTCGCCAGCACCGGGGAGCTGTTTTTT. Translated: CASSFASTGELFF.

This rearrangement joins TRBV29-1 to TRBJ2-7; possible D gene TRBD1, 6 bases. CDR3 length: 15 amino acids. Germline values: CDR1 SQVTM, CDR2 ANQGSEA. V was trimmed by 7 bases and J by 2 bases, leaving 21 bases between them. The CDR3, as DNA: TGCAGCGCTCGTAAACAGGGTGGTGGGCCCTACGAGCAGTACTTC. It codes for CSARKQGGGPYEQYF.

The chain uses TRBV10-3 and TRBJ2-7; TRBD2 matches at 8 bases. The trim removed 7 bases at V and 2 bases at J, leaving 16 bases unmatched. Germline assignment: CDR1 ENHRY and CDR2 SYGVKD. CDR3 length: 17 residues. The CDR3: CAITAGGGGEGAYEQYF. CDR3 coding DNA: TGTGCCATCACGGCGGGGGGAGGAGGGGAGGGGGCCTACGAGCAGTACTTC.

J is TRBJ2-3 and V is TRBV15; 11 bases agree with TRBD2. CDR3 length equals 15 residues. CDR1 is LNHNV, CDR2 YYDKDF, per germline (reference sequence). After removal of 5 bases from V and 8 bases from J, the junction contained 9 bases not matched to a gene. CDR3 sequence (DNA): TGTGCCACCAGCGAATCTAGCGGGGGGTTCGGTACGCAGTATTTT. This translates into CATSESSGGFGTQYF.

The chain joins TRBV10-2 to TRBJ1-2, with a weak D call TRBD1 (5 bases). The V gene lost 3 bases and the J gene lost 4 bases, with 9 bases spanning the gap. The CDR3 runs to 13 residues. From germline, CDR1 is WSHSY and CDR2 SAAADI. The CDR3: CASSDRVGYGYTF. The CDR3 DNA reads as TGCGCCAGCAGTGACAGGGTCGGCTATGGCTACACCTTC.

J is TRBJ2-7 and V is TRBV4-2; maybe TRBD1 (5 bases). CDR1 and CDR2 from the germline V gene are LGHNA and YNFKEQ. CDR3 size: 16 residues. V was shortened by 1 base and J by 4 bases, with 17 bases between the two germline ends. In DNA, the CDR3 is TGTGCCAGCAGCCAAGGCGGTGGTCAGGGTTGGTACGAGCAGTACTTC. It codes for CASSQGGGQGWYEQYF.

This chain connects TRBV7-9 to TRBJ2-7; 7 bases agree with TRBD1. The germline gives CDR1 SEHNR, CDR2 FQNEAQ (reference sequence). Trimming at V came to 5 bases and at J to 1 base, leaving 8 bases not matched to a gene. The CDR3 runs to 15 residues. The CDR3 sequence: CASSTGGDRSYEQYF. The CDR3 nucleotides read TGTGCCAGCAGCACCGGTGGGGACAGATCCTACGAGCAGTACTTC. Combining the CDR3 with reference TRBV7-9 and TRBJ2-7 gives the whole variable domain DTGVSQNPRHKITKRGQNVTFRCDPISEHNRLYWYRQTLGQGPEFLTYFQNEAQLEKSRLLSDRFSAERPKGSFSTLEIQRTEQGDSAMYLCASSTGGDRSYEQYFGPGTRLTVT.

The V and J genes are TRBV6-5 and TRBJ1-2; 7 bases align to TRBD1. V lost 5 bases to trimming and J lost 6 bases; unmatched junction nucleotides: 6. This CDR3 contains 13 residues. The germline CDR1 and CDR2 sequences are MNHEY and SVGAGI. CDR3 in amino acids: CASSTQGSHGYTF. In DNA form, the CDR3 reads TGTGCCAGCAGTACACAGGGGTCGCATGGCTACACCTTC.

The chain recombines TRBV2 with TRBJ1-5; D is ambiguous. This CDR3 spans 12 amino acids. The germline gives CDR1 SNHLY, CDR2 FYNNEI. V lost 1 base and J lost 9, with 7 bases in between. The CDR3 DNA is TGTGCCAGCAGTGAAGGCCATAGGCCCCAGCATTTT. Amino acids: CASSEGHRPQHF.

The chain combines TRBV7-9 with TRBJ1-5; 9 bases align to TRBD1. Germline V gene data show CDR1 as SEHNR and CDR2 as FQNEAQ (reference sequence). Germline trimming cut 1 base from V and 7 bases from J; bases unmatched to any gene: 11. This CDR3 is built from 17 residues. CDR3 sequence (DNA): TGTGCCAGCAGCTTAGTGTCCGACAGGGGGACAGGACAGCCCCAGCATTTT. As protein: CASSLVSDRGTGQPQHF.

This clone was counted a single time. The chain employs TRBV5-1 and TRBJ1-3; tentatively, D is TRBD1 (5 bases). V lost 0 bases to trimming and J lost 1 base, with 14 bases between them. This CDR3 contains 17 residues. CDR1 SGHRS and CDR2 YFSETQ come from the germline V gene. CDR3 nucleotide sequence: TGCGCCAGCAGCTTGGGTGTCCGGACAACATCTGGAAACACCATATATTTT. Translated, it gives CASSLGVRTTSGNTIYF.

The chain has TRBV27 and TRBJ2-3; 14 positions agree with TRBD2. The V gene end was trimmed by 3 bases and the J gene end by 6 bases; junction bases not matched to a gene: 14. The CDR3 runs 19 residues. Germline CDR1 is MNHEY and CDR2 is SMNVEV (reference sequence). The CDR3 loop is CASSFLTSGRAGGEDTQYF. In nucleotides, the CDR3 is TGTGCCAGCAGTTTTCTGACTAGCGGGAGGGCCGGGGGCGAGGATACGCAGTATTTT.

V and J are TRBV19 and TRBJ2-5, with no clear D. The DNA end favors TRBJ2-7, so the J call may be wrong. The CDR3 covers 13 residues. Per germline, CDR1 LNHDA and CDR2 SQIVND (reference sequence). CDR3 residues: CATSQSSTYEQYF. The CDR3 nucleotides read TGTGCCACTTCACAGTCCAGTACCTACGAGCAGTACTTC.

This rearrangement joins TRBV6-6 to TRBJ1-4; 7 bases map to TRBD1. This CDR3 is 15 amino acids long. V gave up 0 bases and J gave up 11 bases; unmatched junction bases: 9. The germline gives CDR1 MNHNY, CDR2 SVGAGI (reference sequence). This chain's CDR3 is CASSYSGQDREKLFF. CDR3 nucleotides: TGTGCCAGCAGTTACTCCGGACAGGATCGGGAGAAACTGTTTTTT.

The J gene is TRBJ2-1, the V gene TRBV7-2, with 7 bases that match TRBD2. Germline CDR1 is SGHTA and CDR2 is FQGNSA. The CDR3 loop spans 13 amino acids. J was trimmed by 10 bases and V by 2 bases; bases with no gene match: 5. The CDR3 spells CASSLYSAGEQFF. The CDR3 DNA sequence: TGTGCCAGCAGCTTATATTCAGCGGGAGAGCAGTTCTTC.

The V and J genes are TRBV5-1 and TRBJ1-1, with a weak D call TRBD1 (6 bases). The ends were cut back, 3 bases at V and 2 bases at J, with 14 bases in the middle. This CDR3 is built from 15 residues. CDR1 is SGHRS, CDR2 YFSETQ, per germline. The chain's CDR3 is CASSWLTQGNTEAFF. In DNA form, the CDR3 reads TGCGCCAGCAGCTGGCTGACACAGGGAAACACTGAAGCTTTCTTT.

V gene TRBV7-2 combines with J gene TRBJ2-5, with TRBD2 identical over 7 bases. The CDR3 totals 13 residues. V shed 6 bases, J shed 5 bases, and the junction held 6 bases outside the gene matches. Germline V gene lookup returns CDR1 SGHTA and CDR2 FQGNSA. DNA of the CDR3: TGTGCCAGCAGAAAGACTAGCTGGGAGACCCAGTACTTC. Protein: CASRKTSWETQYF.

V gene TRBV30 combines with J gene TRBJ1-5; D gene ambiguous. V lost 3 bases and J 7 bases, leaving 10 bases between the germline ends. The CDR3 loop spans 12 amino acids. The germline V gene encodes CDR1 GTSNPN and CDR2 SVGIG (reference sequence). The CDR3 here is CAWSLPRQPQHF. The CDR3 DNA reads TGTGCCTGGAGCCTACCGAGGCAGCCCCAGCATTTT.

V usage is TRBV5-4 and J usage is TRBJ2-2; possibly TRBD1 for D (6 bases). The V gene lost 4 bases and the J gene lost 3 bases, with 16 bases spanning the gap. The germline V gene encodes CDR1 SGHNT and CDR2 YYREEE (reference sequence). This CDR3 is built from 16 residues. The CDR3 region is CASSSRQVGDTGELFF. The CDR3, as DNA: TGTGCCAGCAGCAGCAGACAGGTTGGGGACACCGGGGAGCTGTTTTTT. Full variable domain (remainder filled in from reference TRBV5-4 and TRBJ2-2): ETGVTQSPTHLIKTRGQQVTLRCSSQSGHNTVSWYQQALGQGPQFIFQYYREEENGRGNFPPRFSGLQFPNYSSELNVNALELDDSALYLCASSSRQVGDTGELFFGEGSRLTVL.

The gene calls are TRBV19 and TRBJ2-1, with TRBD2 identical over 7 bases. Per the germline V gene, CDR1 is LNHDA and CDR2 is SQIVND (reference sequence). The CDR3 has 14 residues. J lost 5 bases, V lost 3 bases, and 4 bases had no gene match. The CDR3 nucleotides are TGTGCCAGTAGTATTCCGGCGGGAGACAATGAGCAGTTCTTC. Its protein is CASSIPAGDNEQFF.

This clone occurred a few times. The chain combines TRBV19 with TRBJ1-1; the D gene is possibly TRBD1 (6 bases). Germline assignment: CDR1 LNHDA and CDR2 SQIVND (reference sequence). The CDR3 length is 13 residues. V was trimmed by 4 bases and J by 3 bases, leaving 9 bases between them. The CDR3: CASSKDSYTEAFF. The CDR3 coding sequence is TGTGCCAGTAGTAAGGACAGCTACACTGAAGCTTTCTTT.

J is TRBJ2-3 and V is TRBV28; tentative D call: TRBD2 (6 bases). CDR3 length: 15 residues. Per germline, CDR1 MDHEN and CDR2 SYDVKM. V was clipped by 5 bases and J by 4 bases, with 16 bases between them. The CDR3 is CASSLGGTGADTQYF. The CDR3 region has the DNA TGTGCCAGCAGTCTGGGCGGGACCGGGGCAGATACGCAGTATTTT.

The V call is TRBV28, the J call TRBJ2-3; 12 bases align to TRBD2. This CDR3 is built from 17 residues. Germline V gene lookup returns CDR1 MDHEN and CDR2 SYDVKM. J gave up 4 bases and V 8 bases, and 13 bases lay outside the gene matches. CDR3 coding DNA: TGTGCCAGCTATACCACGTGGGCTAGCGGGGGGGCAGATACGCAGTATTTT. It specifies CASYTTWASGGADTQYF.